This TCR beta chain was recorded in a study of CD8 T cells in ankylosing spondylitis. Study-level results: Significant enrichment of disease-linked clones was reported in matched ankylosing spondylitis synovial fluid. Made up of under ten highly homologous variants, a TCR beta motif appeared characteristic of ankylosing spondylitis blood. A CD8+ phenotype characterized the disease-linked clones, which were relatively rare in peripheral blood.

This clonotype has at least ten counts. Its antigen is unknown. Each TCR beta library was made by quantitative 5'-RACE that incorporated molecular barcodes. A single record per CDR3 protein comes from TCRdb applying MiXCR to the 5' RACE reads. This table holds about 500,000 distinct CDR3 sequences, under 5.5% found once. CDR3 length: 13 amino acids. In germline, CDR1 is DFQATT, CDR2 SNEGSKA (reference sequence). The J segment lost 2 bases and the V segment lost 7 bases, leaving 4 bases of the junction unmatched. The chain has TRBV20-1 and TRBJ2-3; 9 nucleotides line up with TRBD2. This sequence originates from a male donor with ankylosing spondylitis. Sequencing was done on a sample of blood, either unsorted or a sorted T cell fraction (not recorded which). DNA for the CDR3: TGCAGTGGAGCGGGGGGACTCACAGATACGCAGTATTTT. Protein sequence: CSGAGGLTDTQYF.